This T cell receptor beta chain was recorded in a study of cytomegalovirus exposure and HLA in healthy donors. Findings of the study overall: By HLA locus, TCR association rates varied in a later analysis, with DRB1 showing the most and HLA-C the fewest. The study had only CMV serostatus as immune exposure information. Most TCR sequences were seen very rarely across donors, but some public TCRs occurred in many.

Worth noting for this clone: No antigen is known for it.

Healthy donors of bone marrow made up the group. The PCR was carried out with 60 Vbeta primers and 13 Jbeta primers. TCRdb's table, derived via immunoSEQ multiplex PCR, lists solely in-frame clones and lacks some. The data hold some 220,000 clones, with 80% to 90% observed a single time. The receptor was isolated from a woman aged 18-29 years in good health and CMV-seronegative. Sequenced material: PBMCs.

DNA of the CDR3: TGTGCCAGCAGCACGGGACAGTCAATGAACACTGAAGCTTTCTTT. As protein: CASSTGQSMNTEAFF. The rearrangement joins TRBV7-2 to TRBJ1-1; 7 bases are shared with TRBD1. Per germline, CDR1 SGHTA and CDR2 FQGNSA. The length of the CDR3 is 15 residues. With 5 bases clipped from V and 0 bases from J, the junction kept 6 bases outside the gene matches.